This is a list of T cell receptor beta chains from one sample in a study of molecular identifiers for immune sequencing clone quantification. TCRdb used MiXCR to reprocess the PCR reads, holding one entry per CDR3 protein. The sample gives under 600,000 distinct CDR3 sequences, over 20% of which show up once; 0.84% is in the top ten. Sequenced material: naive CD8+ T cells from blood, with Jurkat cell RNA spiked in. The receptors derive from a human donor in good health. Some libraries in this study had Jurkat cell RNA spiked in. Each CDR3 is given with its conserved first and last residue. The order of the fields is V gene, clone size, D gene, J gene, CDR3 DNA, CDR3 protein. D genes are given only for firm matches. Rows may omit the clone size; those that give it use once, few, many or a size class.

TRBV28	few	-	TRBJ1-6	TGTGCCAGCAGTCCCGTTGGGGGCATGCGATATAATTCACCCCTCCACTTT	CASSPVGGMRYNSPLHF
TRBV11-2	-	-	TRBJ1-4	TGTGCCAGCAGCTTACTAATAGGCTGGTCTGCAGATGAAAAACTGTTTTTT	CASSLLIGWSADEKLFF
TRBV6-1	-	TRBD2	TRBJ2-2	TGTGCCAGCAGTGAAAATGTGCTAGCGGGGGGATGGGACACCGGGGAGCTGTTTTTT	CASSENVLAGGWDTGELFF
TRBV5-6	few	-	TRBJ1-5	TGTGCCAGCAGCTTTGGGCCCCTGGGTACTCAGCCCCAGCATTTT	CASSFGPLGTQPQHF
TRBV29-1	many	-	TRBJ1-4	TGCAGCGTTGAAATCAGGGAGGATGAAAAACTGTTTTTT	CSVEIREDEKLFF
TRBV19	many	-	TRBJ1-6	TGTGCCAGTAGTGCAGACGGCTATAATTCACCCCTCCACTTT	CASSADGYNSPLHF
TRBV9	-	-	TRBJ1-3	TGTGCCAGCAGCGTAGCGGGGGATTCTGGAAACACCATATATTTT	CASSVAGDSGNTIYF
TRBV28	few	-	TRBJ2-1	TGTGCCAGCAGTTCAACAACAGGGTCTGAGCAGTTCTTC	CASSSTTGSEQFF
TRBV5-5	-	TRBD1	TRBJ2-7	TGTGCCAGCAGCTTGTTCGGACAGGGGGCCTACGAGCAGTACTTC	CASSLFGQGAYEQYF
TRBV7-9	-	TRBD1	TRBJ1-1	TGTGCCAGCGGACAGGGGGCCGCTGAAGCTTTCTTT	CASGQGAAEAFF
TRBV30	many	-	TRBJ1-1	TGTGCCTGGAGCGGTAGGCGTCCTGAAGCTTTCTTT	CAWSGRRPEAFF
TRBV4-3	-	TRBD1	TRBJ2-7	TGCGCCAGCAGCCAAGGTCGGACAGGGCGGGAGCAGTACTTC	CASSQGRTGREQYF
TRBV7-6	few	TRBD2	TRBJ2-5	TGTGCCAGCAGCTTAGCGCAGCGGGAGTTCGAGACCCAGTACTTC	CASSLAQREFETQYF
TRBV5-4	many	TRBD2	TRBJ2-3	TGTGCCAGCAGCTTGCCCGGGACTAGCGTAGATACGCAGTATTTT	CASSLPGTSVDTQYF
TRBV20-1	-	-	TRBJ2-5	TGCAGTGCTAGCCGGATTGGACTACCCTCTTCCCCCACCCAGTACTTC	CSASRIGLPSSPTQYF
TRBV10-3	-	TRBD2	TRBJ2-3	TGTGCCATCAGTGTCTCGACTAGCGGGAGCGAGGACACAGATACGCAGTATTTT	CAISVSTSGSEDTDTQYF
TRBV20-1	many	-	TRBJ2-1	TGCAGTGCTCAACGGGGCAATGAGCAGTTCTTC	CSAQRGNEQFF
TRBV2	few	-	TRBJ1-1	TGTGCCCGACCCTACCGGGGGATGAACACTGAAGCTTTCTTT	CARPYRGMNTEAFF
TRBV10-3	many	-	TRBJ2-7	TGTGCCATCAGTGTGCGGGGCGAGCAGTACTTC	CAISVRGEQYF
TRBV7-9	many	-	TRBJ2-5	TGTGCCAGCAGCTTAACGACAGACCTAAAAGAGACCCAGTACTTC	CASSLTTDLKETQYF
TRBV19	-	-	TRBJ2-3	TGTGCCAGTAGCTTACTAGCACTAGGCACAGATACGCAGTATTTT	CASSLLALGTDTQYF
TRBV4-1	-	-	TRBJ1-5	TGCGCCAGCGGCCAAAGTCTCAATCAGCCCCAGCATTTT	CASGQSLNQPQHF
TRBV4-1	many	-	TRBJ1-5	TGCGCCAGCAGCCAACTACACGCTTATAGCAATCAGCCCCAGCATTTT	CASSQLHAYSNQPQHF
TRBV19	-	TRBD2	TRBJ2-3	TGTGCCAGTAGTATAGATTGGCCGACTAGCGGGACTAGCACAGATACGCAGTATTTT	CASSIDWPTSGTSTDTQYF
TRBV29-1	few	TRBD1	TRBJ2-7	TGCAGCGTTGTTCTCCAGGGGGCCATCTACGAGCAGTACTTC	CSVVLQGAIYEQYF
TRBV7-9	-	-	TRBJ1-4	TGTGCCAGCAGAGCCCCGGGAGGGACGGAAAAACTGTTTTTT	CASRAPGGTEKLFF
TRBV20-1	-	TRBD1	TRBJ2-1	TGCAGTGCAAATGACAGGGCGGGCACCTACAATGAGCAGTTCTTC	CSANDRAGTYNEQFF
TRBV5-3	few	-	TRBJ2-5	TGTGCCAGAAGCTTGACGTACAGGACTACACAAGAGACCCAGTACTTC	CARSLTYRTTQETQYF
TRBV11-1	-	-	TRBJ2-7	TGTGCCAGCAGCTATGACGGTCGATTGCGCTACGAGCAGTACTTC	CASSYDGRLRYEQYF
TRBV7-6	few	TRBD2	TRBJ2-3	TGTGCCAGCAGCCCCTCACTAGCGGGGGGGAACACAGATACGCAGTATTTT	CASSPSLAGGNTDTQYF
TRBV13	many	TRBD2	TRBJ2-7	TGTGCCAGCAGCTTCCCGGGACTAGCGGGAGGGCCTGAGCAGTACTTC	CASSFPGLAGGPEQYF
TRBV19	-	-	TRBJ2-3	TGTGCCAGTAGTATAGATCTGACTCTTCGCCTGAGCACGCAGTATTTT	CASSIDLTLRLSTQYF
TRBV27	many	TRBD2	TRBJ2-5	TGTGCCAGCAGTCTGGCGGGAGTGATTGAGACCCAGTACTTC	CASSLAGVIETQYF
TRBV13	many	-	TRBJ1-1	TGTGCCAGCAGAGTGGCGAACACTGAAGCTTTCTTT	CASRVANTEAFF
TRBV2	few	-	TRBJ2-5	TGTGCCAGCAGGGACTTCCAAGAGACCCAGTACTTC	CASRDFQETQYF
TRBV2	-	-	TRBJ1-4	TGTGCCAGCAGGGAAGCAACTAATGAAAAACTGTTTTTT	CASREATNEKLFF
TRBV20-1	many	TRBD1	TRBJ2-3	TGCAGTGCGGGGGCGATCGGGACAGGCGTCACAGATACGCAGTATTTT	CSAGAIGTGVTDTQYF
TRBV7-2	few	-	TRBJ2-2	TGTGCCAGCAGCCCTTCTGCCCCCTACACCGGGGAGCTGTTTTTT	CASSPSAPYTGELFF
TRBV13	few	-	TRBJ2-1	TGTGCCAGCAGCTTCGCGGCCGGTTATGAGCAGTTCTTC	CASSFAAGYEQFF
TRBV5-4	many	-	TRBJ2-2	TGTGCCAGCAGCTTGATGACCGGGGAGCTGTTTTTT	CASSLMTGELFF
TRBV6-2/TRBV6-3	few	TRBD2	TRBJ2-7	TGTGCCAGCAGTTACGGCGGGAGCTGGTACGAGCAGTACTTC	CASSYGGSWYEQYF
TRBV14	few	-	TRBJ1-6	TGTGCCAGCAGCCAAGATTTTTGGTTAAATTCACCCCTCCACTTT	CASSQDFWLNSPLHF
TRBV6-5	-	-	TRBJ1-2	TGTGCCAGCAGGGGTAGAGCATCCTATGGCTACACCTTC	CASRGRASYGYTF
TRBV7-9	few	-	TRBJ2-7	TGTGCCAGCAGCGCTATAGCCGGGAGCACCCACGAGCAGTACTTC	CASSAIAGSTHEQYF
TRBV6-2/TRBV6-3	few	-	TRBJ2-3	TGTGCCAGCAGTTACCCCAGGGGACGCCGCCCAGATACGCAGTATTTT	CASSYPRGRRPDTQYF
TRBV7-9	once	TRBD1	TRBJ1-1	TGTGCCAACAGACTGGACAGGATGAGCACTGAAGCTTTCTTT	CANRLDRMSTEAFF
TRBV7-2	many	-	TRBJ1-1	TGTGCCAGCAGCTTAGGAGTGAGTGAAGCTTTCTTT	CASSLGVSEAFF
TRBV20-1	-	TRBD1	TRBJ1-2	TGCAGTGCTAGAGTCGAACAGGGGGCCATCTATGGCTACACCTTC	CSARVEQGAIYGYTF
TRBV6-5	many	-	TRBJ2-5	TGTGCCAGCAGTCCCACGCCCTTGAAGACCCAGTACTTC	CASSPTPLKTQYF